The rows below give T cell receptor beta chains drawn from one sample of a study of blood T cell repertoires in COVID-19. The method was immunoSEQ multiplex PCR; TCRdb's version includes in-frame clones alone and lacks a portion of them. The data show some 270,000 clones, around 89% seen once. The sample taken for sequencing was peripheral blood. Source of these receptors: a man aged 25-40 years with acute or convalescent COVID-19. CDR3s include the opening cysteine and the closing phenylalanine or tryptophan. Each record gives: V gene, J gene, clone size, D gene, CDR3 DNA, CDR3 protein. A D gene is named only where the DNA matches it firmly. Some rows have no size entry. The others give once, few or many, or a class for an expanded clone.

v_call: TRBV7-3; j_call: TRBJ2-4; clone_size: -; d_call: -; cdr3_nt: TGTGCCAGCAGCTTCCGGCTCCGAAAGGGGGACATTCAGTACTTC; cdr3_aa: CASSFRLRKGDIQYF
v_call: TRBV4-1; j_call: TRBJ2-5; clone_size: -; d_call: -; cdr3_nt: TGCGCCAGCAGCCAAGCTAATGAAGAGACCCAGTACTTC; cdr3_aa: CASSQANEETQYF
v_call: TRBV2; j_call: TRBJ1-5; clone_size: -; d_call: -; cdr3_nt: TGTGCCAGCAGGCCCGCTGGGGGGCAGCCCCAGCATTTT; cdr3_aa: CASRPAGGQPQHF
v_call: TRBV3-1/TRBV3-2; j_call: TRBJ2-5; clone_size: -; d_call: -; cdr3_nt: TGTGCCAGCAGCCAAGGGTCTTTGGGGGAGGTATCCGAGACCCAGTACTTC; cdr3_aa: CASSQGSLGEVSETQYF
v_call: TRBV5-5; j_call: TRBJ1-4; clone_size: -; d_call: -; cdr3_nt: TGTGCCAGCAGCCTGGGACACGGTGCAACTAATGAAAAACTGTTTTTT; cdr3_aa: CASSLGHGATNEKLFF
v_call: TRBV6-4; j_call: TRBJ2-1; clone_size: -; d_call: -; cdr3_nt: TGTGCCAGCAGTGATGGAGTAGCGGACTTCAATGAGCAGTTCTTC; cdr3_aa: CASSDGVADFNEQFF
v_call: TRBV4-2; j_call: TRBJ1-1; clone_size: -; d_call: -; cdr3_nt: TGTGCCAGCAGCCCCCAGAATACAGAAGTGAACACTGAAGCTTTCTTT; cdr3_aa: CASSPQNTEVNTEAFF
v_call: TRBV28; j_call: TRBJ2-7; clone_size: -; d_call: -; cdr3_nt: TGTGCCAGCAGTTTCGACGACAGGGACTTTAACGAGCAGTACTTC; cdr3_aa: CASSFDDRDFNEQYF
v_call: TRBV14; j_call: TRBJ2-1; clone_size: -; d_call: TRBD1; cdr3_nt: TGTGCCAGCAGCCAAGTTAGGACAGGGGTTATCCTTACTACCTATGAGCAGTTCTTC; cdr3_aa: CASSQVRTGVILTTYEQFF
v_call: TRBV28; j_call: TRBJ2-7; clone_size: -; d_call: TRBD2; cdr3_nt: TGTGCCAGTACCCTCGCGGGAGCCAGGTACGAGCAGTACTTC; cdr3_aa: CASTLAGARYEQYF
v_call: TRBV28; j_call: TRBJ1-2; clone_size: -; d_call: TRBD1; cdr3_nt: TGTGCCAGCAGTTATCCCCCTTCTCGAGGGGGCCTTGGCTACACCTTC; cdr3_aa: CASSYPPSRGGLGYTF
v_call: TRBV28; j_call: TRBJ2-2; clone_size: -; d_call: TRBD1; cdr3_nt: TGTGCCAGCAGGGATTCCGGGACAGGGAACACCGGGGAGCTGTTTTTT; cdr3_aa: CASRDSGTGNTGELFF
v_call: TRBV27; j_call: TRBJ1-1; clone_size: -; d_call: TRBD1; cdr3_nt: TGTGCCAGCAGAGCCGGGACAGCGAACACTGAAGCTTTCTTT; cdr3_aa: CASRAGTANTEAFF
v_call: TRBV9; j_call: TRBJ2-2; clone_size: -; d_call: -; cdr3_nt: TGTGCCAGCAGCGCGGGGGGCACCACCGGGGAGCTGTTTTTT; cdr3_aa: CASSAGGTTGELFF
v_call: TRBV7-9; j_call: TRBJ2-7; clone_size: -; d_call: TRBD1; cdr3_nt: TGTGCCAGCAGCCCTAACCCGGACAGGGGGCAGTTCGAGCAGTACTTC; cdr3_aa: CASSPNPDRGQFEQYF
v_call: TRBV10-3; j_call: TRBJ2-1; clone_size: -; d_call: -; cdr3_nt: TGTGCCATCAGTGAGCCAAGCGGGCCTTCCCCTTACAATGAGCAGTTCTTC; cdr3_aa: CAISEPSGPSPYNEQFF
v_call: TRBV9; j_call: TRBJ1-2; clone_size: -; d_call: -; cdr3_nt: TGTGCCAGCAGCGTACAGGGTCTTACCTATGGCTACACCTTC; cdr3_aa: CASSVQGLTYGYTF
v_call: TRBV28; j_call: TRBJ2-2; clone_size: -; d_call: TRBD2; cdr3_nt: TGTGCCAGCAGTTTACTAGCGGGAAACACCGGGGAGCTGTTTTTT; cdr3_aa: CASSLLAGNTGELFF
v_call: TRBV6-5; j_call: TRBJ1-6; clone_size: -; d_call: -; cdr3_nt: TGTGCCAGCAGGGGAGGGGGTTCCTATAATTCACCCCTCCACTTT; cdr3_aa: CASRGGGSYNSPLHF
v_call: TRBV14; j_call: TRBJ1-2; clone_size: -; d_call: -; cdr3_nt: TGTGCCAGCAGCCCACAGGGTCCCTATGGCTACACCTTC; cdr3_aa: CASSPQGPYGYTF
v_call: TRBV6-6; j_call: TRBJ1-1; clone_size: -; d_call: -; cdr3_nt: TGTGCCAGCAGTTACTTGGGCAACACTGAAGCTTTCTTT; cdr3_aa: CASSYLGNTEAFF
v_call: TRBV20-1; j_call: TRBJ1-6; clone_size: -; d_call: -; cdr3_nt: TGCAGTGCTAGTAACGGGGAAGCAAACAACTATAATTCACCCCTCCACTTT; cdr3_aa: CSASNGEANNYNSPLHF
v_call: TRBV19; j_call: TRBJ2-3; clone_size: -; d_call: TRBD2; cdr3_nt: TGTGCCAGTAGGACTAGCGGGAGAATTGAAGATACGCAGTATTTT; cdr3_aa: CASRTSGRIEDTQYF
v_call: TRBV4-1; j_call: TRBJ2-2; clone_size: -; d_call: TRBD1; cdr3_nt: TGCGCCAGCAGCCCGGGACAGGGTCGTACCGGGGAGCTGTTTTTT; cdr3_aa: CASSPGQGRTGELFF
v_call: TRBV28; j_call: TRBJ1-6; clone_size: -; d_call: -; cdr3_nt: TGTGCCAGCAGTTTACCGGGACAAACAGGGTCACCCCTCCACTTT; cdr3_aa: CASSLPGQTGSPLHF
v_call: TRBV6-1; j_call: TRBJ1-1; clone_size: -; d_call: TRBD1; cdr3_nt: TGTGCCAGCAGTGACCGGGACAGGGGCGAAGCTTTCTTT; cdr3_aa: CASSDRDRGEAFF
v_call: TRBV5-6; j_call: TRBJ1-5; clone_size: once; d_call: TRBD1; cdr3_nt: TGTGCCAGCAGCACCGCCTTGGGACAGATTACAAATCAGCCCCAGCATTTT; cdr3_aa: CASSTALGQITNQPQHF
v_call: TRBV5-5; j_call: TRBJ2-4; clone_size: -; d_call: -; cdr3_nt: TGTGCCAGCAGCTTAGCGGTAGCCAAAAACATTCAGTACTTC; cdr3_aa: CASSLAVAKNIQYF
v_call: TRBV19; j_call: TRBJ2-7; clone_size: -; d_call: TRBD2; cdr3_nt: TGTGCCAGTAGTATAGATATGGGACTAGCCTACGAGCAGTACTTC; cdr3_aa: CASSIDMGLAYEQYF
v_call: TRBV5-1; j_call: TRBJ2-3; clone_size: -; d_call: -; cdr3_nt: TGCGCCAGCAGCTTACGGGGAACCACAGATACGCAGTATTTT; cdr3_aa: CASSLRGTTDTQYF
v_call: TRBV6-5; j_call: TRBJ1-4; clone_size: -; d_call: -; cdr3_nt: TGTGCCTCCCTGAGAGTAAATAATGAAAAACTGTTTTTT; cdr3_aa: CASLRVNNEKLFF